Sequencing of this T cell receptor (beta chain) was carried out in a study of cytomegalovirus exposure and HLA in healthy donors. Study-wide results and caveats: Among immune exposure information, only CMV serostatus was available.

Per germline, CDR1 SEHNR and CDR2 FQNEAQ (reference sequence). The CDR3 loop spans 15 amino acids. Trimming stripped 5 bases from V and 0 bases from J, with 14 bases between. Vbeta (60) and Jbeta (13) primers were used in the PCR. The assay was immunoSEQ multiplex PCR, and TCRdb's table has in-frame clones only and misses some. Of about 92,000 clones listed, more than 65% are singletons. Notes on this clone: Its target is unknown.

This sequence originates from a girl aged 2-10 years in good health and CMV-seropositive. Sequencing used PBMCs. This chain connects TRBV7-9 to TRBJ2-7; the D gene is possibly TRBD1 (6 bases). The CDR3 loop reads CASSQGLEDSYEQYF. CDR3 nucleotides: TGTGCCAGCAGCCAGGGGTTAGAGGACTCCTACGAGCAGTACTTC.